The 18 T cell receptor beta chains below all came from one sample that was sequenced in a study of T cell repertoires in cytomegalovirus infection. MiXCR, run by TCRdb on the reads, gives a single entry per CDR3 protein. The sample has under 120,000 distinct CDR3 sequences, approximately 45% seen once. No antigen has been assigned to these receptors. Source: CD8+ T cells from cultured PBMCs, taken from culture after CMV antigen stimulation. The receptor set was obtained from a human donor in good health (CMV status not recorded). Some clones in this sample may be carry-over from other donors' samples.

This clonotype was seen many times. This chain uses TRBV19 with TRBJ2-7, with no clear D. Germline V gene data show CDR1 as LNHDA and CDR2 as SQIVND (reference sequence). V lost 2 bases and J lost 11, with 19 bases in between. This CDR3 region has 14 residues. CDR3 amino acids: CASSIPGTLTSEYF. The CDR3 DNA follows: TGTGCCAGTAGTATACCAGGCACCCTTACGAGCGAGTACTTC.

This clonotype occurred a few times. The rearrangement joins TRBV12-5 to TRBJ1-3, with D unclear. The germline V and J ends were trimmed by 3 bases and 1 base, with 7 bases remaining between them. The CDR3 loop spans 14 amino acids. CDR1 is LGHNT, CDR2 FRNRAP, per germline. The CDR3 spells CASGFGGSGNTIYF. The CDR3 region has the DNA TGTGCTAGTGGTTTTGGAGGGTCTGGAAACACCATATATTTT.

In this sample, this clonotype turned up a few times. CDR3 in amino acids: CATSRDRGGIDTQYF. The CDR3 DNA follows: TGTGCCACCAGCAGAGATCGCGGCGGGATAGATACGCAGTATTTT. This sequence joins TRBV15 and TRBJ2-3; tentative D call: TRBD2 (6 bases). There are 15 residues in the CDR3. Trimming removed 0 bases at V and 5 bases at J, with 12 bases between. Germline V CDR1 and CDR2: LNHNV, YYDKDF (reference sequence). The full variable domain, with the rest looked up from reference TRBV15 and TRBJ2-3, is DAMVIQNPRYQVTQFGKPVTLSCSQTLNHNVMYWYQQKSSQAPKLLFHYYDKDFNNEADTPDNFQSRRPNTSFCFLDIRSPGLGDTAMYLCATSRDRGGIDTQYFGPGTRLTVL.

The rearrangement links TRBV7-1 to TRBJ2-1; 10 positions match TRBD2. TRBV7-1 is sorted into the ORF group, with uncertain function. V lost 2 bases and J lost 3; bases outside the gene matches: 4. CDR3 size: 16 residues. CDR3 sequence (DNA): TGTGCCAGCAGCTCAACTAGCGGGGCCTTCTACAATGAGCAGTTCTTC. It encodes CASSSTSGAFYNEQFF.

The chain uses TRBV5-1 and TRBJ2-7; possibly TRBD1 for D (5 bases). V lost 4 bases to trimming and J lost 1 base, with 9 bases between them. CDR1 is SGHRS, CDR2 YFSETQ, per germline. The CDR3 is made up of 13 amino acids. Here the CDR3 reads CASSGAASYEQYF. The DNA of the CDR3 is TGCGCCAGCAGCGGGGCCGCGTCCTACGAGCAGTACTTC.

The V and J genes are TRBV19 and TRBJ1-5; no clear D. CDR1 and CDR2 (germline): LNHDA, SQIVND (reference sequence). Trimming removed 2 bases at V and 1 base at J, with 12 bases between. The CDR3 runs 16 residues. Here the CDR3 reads CASSISTRGSNQPQHF. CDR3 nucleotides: TGTGCCAGTAGTATATCGACCAGAGGAAGCAATCAGCCCCAGCATTTT.

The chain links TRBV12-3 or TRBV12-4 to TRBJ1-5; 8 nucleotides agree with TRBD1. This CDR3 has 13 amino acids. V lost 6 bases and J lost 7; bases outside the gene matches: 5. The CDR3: CASRGQGDQPQHF. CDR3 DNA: TGTGCCAGCAGAGGACAGGGTGACCAGCCCCAGCATTTT.

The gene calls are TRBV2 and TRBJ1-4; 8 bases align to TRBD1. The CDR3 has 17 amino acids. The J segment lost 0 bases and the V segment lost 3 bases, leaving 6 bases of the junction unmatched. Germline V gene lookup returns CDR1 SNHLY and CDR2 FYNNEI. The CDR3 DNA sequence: TGTGCCAGCAGTGAGGACAGGGATAGGCCAACTAATGAAAAACTGTTTTTT. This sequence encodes CASSEDRDRPTNEKLFF.

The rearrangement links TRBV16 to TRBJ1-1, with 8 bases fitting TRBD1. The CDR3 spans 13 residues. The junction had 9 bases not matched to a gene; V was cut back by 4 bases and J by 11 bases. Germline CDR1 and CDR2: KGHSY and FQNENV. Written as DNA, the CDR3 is TGTGCCAGCAGCCTTGGAGACAGGGGTGGTGCTTTCTTT. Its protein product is CASSLGDRGGAFF.

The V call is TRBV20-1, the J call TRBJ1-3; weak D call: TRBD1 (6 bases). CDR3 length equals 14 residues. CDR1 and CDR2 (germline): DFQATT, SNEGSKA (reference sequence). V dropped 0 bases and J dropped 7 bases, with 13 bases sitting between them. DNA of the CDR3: TGCAGTGCTAGAGATAGGGGGGGCGCGAACACCATATATTTT. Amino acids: CSARDRGGANTIYF.

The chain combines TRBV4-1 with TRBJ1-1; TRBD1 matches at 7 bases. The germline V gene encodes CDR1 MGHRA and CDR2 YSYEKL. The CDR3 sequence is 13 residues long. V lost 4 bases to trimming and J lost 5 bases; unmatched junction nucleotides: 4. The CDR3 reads CASSPRGKTEAFF. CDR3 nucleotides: TGCGCCAGCAGCCCCAGGGGGAAGACTGAAGCTTTCTTT.

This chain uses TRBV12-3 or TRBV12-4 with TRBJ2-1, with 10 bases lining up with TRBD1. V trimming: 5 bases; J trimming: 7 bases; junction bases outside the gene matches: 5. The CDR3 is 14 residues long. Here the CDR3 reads CASSMTGGSNEQFF. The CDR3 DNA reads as TGTGCCAGCAGTATGACAGGGGGCTCGAATGAGCAGTTCTTC.

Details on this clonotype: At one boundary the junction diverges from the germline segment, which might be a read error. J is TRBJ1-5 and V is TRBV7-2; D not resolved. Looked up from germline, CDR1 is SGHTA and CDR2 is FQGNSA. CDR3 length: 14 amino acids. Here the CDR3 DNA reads TGTGTCAGCAGCTTAGGACTGAACAATCAGCCCCAGCATTTT. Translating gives CVSSLGLNNQPQHF.

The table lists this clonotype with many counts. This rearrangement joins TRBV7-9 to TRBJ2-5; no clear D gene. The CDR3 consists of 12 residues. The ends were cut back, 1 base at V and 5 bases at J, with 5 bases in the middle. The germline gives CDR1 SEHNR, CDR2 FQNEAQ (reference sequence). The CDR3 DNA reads TGTGCCAGCAGCTTAGAGAGTGAGACCCAGTACTTC. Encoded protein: CASSLESETQYF.

CDR3 loop: CASSFDEGYQETQYF. In DNA form, the CDR3 reads TGTGCCAGCAGTTTCGACGAGGGCTACCAAGAGACCCAGTACTTC. This sequence joins TRBV2 and TRBJ2-5; D might be TRBD2 (5 bases). Trimming removed 5 bases at V and 0 bases at J, with 13 bases between. CDR1 is SNHLY and CDR2 is FYNNEI in the germline V gene. The CDR3 runs 15 residues. The entire variable domain, with the rest obtained from reference TRBV2 and TRBJ2-5, is as follows: EPEVTQTPSHQVTQMGQEVILRCVPISNHLYFYWYRQILGQKVEFLVSFYNNEISEKSEIFDDQFSVERPDGSNFTLKIRSTKLEDSAMYFCASSFDEGYQETQYFGPGTRLLVL.

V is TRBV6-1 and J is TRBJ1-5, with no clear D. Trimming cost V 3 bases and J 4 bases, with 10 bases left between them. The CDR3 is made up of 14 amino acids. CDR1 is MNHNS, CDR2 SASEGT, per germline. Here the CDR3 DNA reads TGTGCCAGCAGTGATAGTCGGGGTAATCAGCCCCAGCATTTT. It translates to CASSDSRGNQPQHF.

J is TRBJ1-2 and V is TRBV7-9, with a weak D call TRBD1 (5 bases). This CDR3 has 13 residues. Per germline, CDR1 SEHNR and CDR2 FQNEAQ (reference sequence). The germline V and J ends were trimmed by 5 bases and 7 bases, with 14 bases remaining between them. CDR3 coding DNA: TGTGCCAGCAGCCACGGGACGTGGCGTGGCTACACCTTC. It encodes CASSHGTWRGYTF.

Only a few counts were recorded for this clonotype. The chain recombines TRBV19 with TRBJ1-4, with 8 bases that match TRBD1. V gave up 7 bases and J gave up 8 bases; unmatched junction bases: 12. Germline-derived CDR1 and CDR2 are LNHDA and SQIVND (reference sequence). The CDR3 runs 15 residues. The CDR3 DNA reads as TGTGCCAGTACCCCCGCCGGGACAGGATGGGAAAAACTGTTTTTT. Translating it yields CASTPAGTGWEKLFF.